The rows below give T cell receptor beta chains drawn from one sample of a study of blood T cells in healthy people across ages. In TCRdb, the 5' RACE reads were re-called with MiXCR into one record per CDR3 protein. The profile covers approximately 730,000 distinct CDR3 sequences, with about 40% appearing a single time and 20% taken by the ten largest. The sequencing input was blood. Receptors originate from a woman aged 60 to 75 in good health. Both conserved end residues are part of each CDR3. Fields, in order: clone size, D gene, J gene, V gene, CDR3 protein, CDR3 DNA. A D gene is named only where the DNA matches it firmly. Rows give clone size only sometimes, using once, few, many, or a class for an expanded clone.

clone_size: -; d_call: TRBD1; j_call: TRBJ2-7; v_call: TRBV6-6; cdr3_aa: CASREGTGPYEQYF; cdr3_nt: TGTGCCAGCAGGGAGGGGACAGGACCCTACGAGCAGTACTTC
clone_size: -; d_call: -; j_call: TRBJ1-2; v_call: TRBV7-2; cdr3_aa: CASSSPGHYGYTF; cdr3_nt: TGTGCCAGCAGCTCGCCCGGACATTATGGCTACACCTTC
clone_size: few; d_call: -; j_call: TRBJ2-1; v_call: TRBV7-9; cdr3_aa: CASSGTRQGDYNEQFF; cdr3_nt: TGTGCCAGCAGCGGGACTCGCCAGGGGGATTACAATGAGCAGTTCTTC
clone_size: -; d_call: -; j_call: TRBJ2-7; v_call: TRBV12-3/TRBV12-4; cdr3_aa: CASSLAGQGPSAEQYF; cdr3_nt: TGTGCCAGCAGTTTAGCGGGGCAGGGGCCCTCTGCCGAGCAGTACTTC
clone_size: -; d_call: -; j_call: TRBJ1-5; v_call: TRBV15; cdr3_aa: CATSRDSGEPRQPQHF; cdr3_nt: TGTGCCACCAGCAGAGATTCCGGGGAGCCAAGGCAGCCCCAGCATTTT
clone_size: -; d_call: -; j_call: TRBJ1-1; v_call: TRBV29-1; cdr3_aa: CSVEGSYTEAFF; cdr3_nt: TGCAGCGTTGAGGGCAGTTACACTGAAGCTTTCTTT
clone_size: -; d_call: TRBD2; j_call: TRBJ2-1; v_call: TRBV14; cdr3_aa: CASSQIGRVYNEQFF; cdr3_nt: TGTGCCAGCAGCCAAATCGGGAGGGTTTACAATGAGCAGTTCTTC
clone_size: -; d_call: TRBD2; j_call: TRBJ2-5; v_call: TRBV7-3; cdr3_aa: CASSLGGGGVQETQYF; cdr3_nt: TGTGCCAGCAGCTTAGGTGGCGGGGGGGTCCAAGAGACCCAGTACTTC
clone_size: few; d_call: -; j_call: TRBJ1-2; v_call: TRBV5-8; cdr3_aa: CASSPGDILNYGYTF; cdr3_nt: TGTGCCAGCAGCCCCGGGGACATCCTGAACTATGGCTACACCTTC
clone_size: -; d_call: -; j_call: TRBJ2-7; v_call: TRBV30; cdr3_aa: CAWSRESYEQYF; cdr3_nt: TGTGCCTGGAGTAGGGAGTCCTACGAGCAGTACTTC
clone_size: few; d_call: -; j_call: TRBJ2-5; v_call: TRBV15; cdr3_aa: CATSRAATQETQYF; cdr3_nt: TGTGCCACCAGCAGGGCCGCAACCCAAGAGACCCAGTACTTC
clone_size: -; d_call: -; j_call: TRBJ2-7; v_call: TRBV4-1; cdr3_aa: CASSQVLGRSSYEQYF; cdr3_nt: TGCGCCAGCAGCCAAGTCTTAGGTAGAAGCTCCTACGAGCAGTACTTC
clone_size: -; d_call: -; j_call: TRBJ2-1; v_call: TRBV20-1; cdr3_aa: CSAQRKVNEQFF; cdr3_nt: TGCAGTGCTCAGCGGAAGGTCAATGAGCAGTTCTTC
clone_size: -; d_call: TRBD2; j_call: TRBJ2-5; v_call: TRBV20-1; cdr3_aa: CSARDPRGGRQEQYF; cdr3_nt: TGCAGTGCTAGAGATCCCCGGGGGGGCCGTCAAGAGCAGTACTTC
clone_size: many; d_call: TRBD2; j_call: TRBJ2-1; v_call: TRBV12-3/TRBV12-4; cdr3_aa: CASILTSGGLSEQFF; cdr3_nt: TGTGCCAGCATTTTAACTAGCGGGGGCCTTTCGGAGCAGTTCTTC
clone_size: few; d_call: TRBD2; j_call: TRBJ2-1; v_call: TRBV20-1; cdr3_aa: CSARPIAGEVEDEQFF; cdr3_nt: TGCAGTGCTAGGCCAATAGCGGGAGAGGTGGAGGATGAGCAGTTCTTC
clone_size: -; d_call: -; j_call: TRBJ2-7; v_call: TRBV9; cdr3_aa: CASSVGGPHPYEQYF; cdr3_nt: TGTGCCAGCAGCGTAGGGGGACCGCACCCCTACGAGCAGTACTTC
clone_size: -; d_call: -; j_call: TRBJ2-7; v_call: TRBV27; cdr3_aa: CASSLTGSIRNEQYF; cdr3_nt: TGTGCCAGCAGTTTAACAGGCTCAATTAGGAACGAGCAGTACTTC
clone_size: -; d_call: TRBD1; j_call: TRBJ2-7; v_call: TRBV20-1; cdr3_aa: CSARDPWAGQGAYEQYF; cdr3_nt: TGCAGTGCTAGAGATCCTTGGGCGGGACAGGGGGCCTACGAGCAGTACTTC
clone_size: -; d_call: TRBD2; j_call: TRBJ2-1; v_call: TRBV12-3/TRBV12-4; cdr3_aa: CASRSQAGGTNNEQFF; cdr3_nt: TGTGCCAGCAGGTCACAAGCGGGGGGAACCAACAATGAGCAGTTCTTC
clone_size: -; d_call: -; j_call: TRBJ2-7; v_call: TRBV7-2; cdr3_aa: CASTIPSGEVVYF; cdr3_nt: TGTGCCAGCACCATACCGAGTGGGGAGGTTGTGTACTTC
clone_size: many; d_call: TRBD1; j_call: TRBJ2-4; v_call: TRBV5-1; cdr3_aa: CASSLGTELAKNIQYF; cdr3_nt: TGCGCCAGCAGCCTTGGGACAGAACTAGCCAAAAACATTCAGTACTTC
clone_size: -; d_call: -; j_call: TRBJ1-4; v_call: TRBV7-3; cdr3_aa: CASTLLEKLFF; cdr3_nt: TGTGCCAGCACCCTTCTCGAAAAACTGTTTTTT
clone_size: -; d_call: -; j_call: TRBJ2-1; v_call: TRBV2; cdr3_aa: CASQGDNEQFF; cdr3_nt: TGTGCCAGCCAAGGTGACAATGAGCAGTTCTTC